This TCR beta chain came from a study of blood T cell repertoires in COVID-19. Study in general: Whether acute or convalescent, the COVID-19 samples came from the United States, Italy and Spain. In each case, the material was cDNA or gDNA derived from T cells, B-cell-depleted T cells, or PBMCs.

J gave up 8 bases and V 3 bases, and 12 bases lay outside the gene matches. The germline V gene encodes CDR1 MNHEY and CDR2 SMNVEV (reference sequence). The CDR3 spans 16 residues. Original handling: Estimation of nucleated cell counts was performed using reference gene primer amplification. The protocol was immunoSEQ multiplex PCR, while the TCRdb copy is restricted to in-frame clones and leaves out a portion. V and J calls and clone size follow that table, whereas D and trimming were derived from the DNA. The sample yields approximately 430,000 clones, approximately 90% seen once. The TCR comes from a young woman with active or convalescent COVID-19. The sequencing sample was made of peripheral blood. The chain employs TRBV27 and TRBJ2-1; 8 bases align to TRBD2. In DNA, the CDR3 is TGTGCCAGCAGTTTTACGGGAGGGCCACTTGGCGATGAGCAGTTCTTC. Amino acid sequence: CASSFTGGPLGDEQFF.